This TCR beta chain was found in a study of blood T cell repertoires in COVID-19. Background on the study: Acute and convalescent COVID-19 specimens originated in the United States, Italy and Spain. PBMCs, B-cell-depleted T cells, or T cells provided the cDNA or gDNA that made up the material.

Original data processing: The authors estimated nucleated cell counts from reference gene primer amplification. Assay: immunoSEQ multiplex PCR; the TCRdb copy retains only in-frame clones and omits some. That table supplies the V and J calls and clone size; D and trimming were determined from the DNA. The table has around 95,000 clones, 88% seen once; the top ten hold approximately 5.3%. V lost 6 bases to trimming and J lost 4 bases; unmatched junction nucleotides: 8. Germline V gives CDR1 MNHEY, CDR2 SMNVEV (reference sequence). This CDR3 contains 16 residues. The chain is built from TRBV27 and TRBJ2-2; 10 bases align to TRBD2. The sample taken for sequencing was peripheral blood. The TCR sequence derives from a human donor in a cohort sampled during active COVID-19. The CDR3 reads CASSPPSGRVTGELFF. The CDR3 coding sequence is TGTGCCAGCAGCCCCCCTAGCGGGAGAGTCACCGGGGAGCTGTTTTTT.